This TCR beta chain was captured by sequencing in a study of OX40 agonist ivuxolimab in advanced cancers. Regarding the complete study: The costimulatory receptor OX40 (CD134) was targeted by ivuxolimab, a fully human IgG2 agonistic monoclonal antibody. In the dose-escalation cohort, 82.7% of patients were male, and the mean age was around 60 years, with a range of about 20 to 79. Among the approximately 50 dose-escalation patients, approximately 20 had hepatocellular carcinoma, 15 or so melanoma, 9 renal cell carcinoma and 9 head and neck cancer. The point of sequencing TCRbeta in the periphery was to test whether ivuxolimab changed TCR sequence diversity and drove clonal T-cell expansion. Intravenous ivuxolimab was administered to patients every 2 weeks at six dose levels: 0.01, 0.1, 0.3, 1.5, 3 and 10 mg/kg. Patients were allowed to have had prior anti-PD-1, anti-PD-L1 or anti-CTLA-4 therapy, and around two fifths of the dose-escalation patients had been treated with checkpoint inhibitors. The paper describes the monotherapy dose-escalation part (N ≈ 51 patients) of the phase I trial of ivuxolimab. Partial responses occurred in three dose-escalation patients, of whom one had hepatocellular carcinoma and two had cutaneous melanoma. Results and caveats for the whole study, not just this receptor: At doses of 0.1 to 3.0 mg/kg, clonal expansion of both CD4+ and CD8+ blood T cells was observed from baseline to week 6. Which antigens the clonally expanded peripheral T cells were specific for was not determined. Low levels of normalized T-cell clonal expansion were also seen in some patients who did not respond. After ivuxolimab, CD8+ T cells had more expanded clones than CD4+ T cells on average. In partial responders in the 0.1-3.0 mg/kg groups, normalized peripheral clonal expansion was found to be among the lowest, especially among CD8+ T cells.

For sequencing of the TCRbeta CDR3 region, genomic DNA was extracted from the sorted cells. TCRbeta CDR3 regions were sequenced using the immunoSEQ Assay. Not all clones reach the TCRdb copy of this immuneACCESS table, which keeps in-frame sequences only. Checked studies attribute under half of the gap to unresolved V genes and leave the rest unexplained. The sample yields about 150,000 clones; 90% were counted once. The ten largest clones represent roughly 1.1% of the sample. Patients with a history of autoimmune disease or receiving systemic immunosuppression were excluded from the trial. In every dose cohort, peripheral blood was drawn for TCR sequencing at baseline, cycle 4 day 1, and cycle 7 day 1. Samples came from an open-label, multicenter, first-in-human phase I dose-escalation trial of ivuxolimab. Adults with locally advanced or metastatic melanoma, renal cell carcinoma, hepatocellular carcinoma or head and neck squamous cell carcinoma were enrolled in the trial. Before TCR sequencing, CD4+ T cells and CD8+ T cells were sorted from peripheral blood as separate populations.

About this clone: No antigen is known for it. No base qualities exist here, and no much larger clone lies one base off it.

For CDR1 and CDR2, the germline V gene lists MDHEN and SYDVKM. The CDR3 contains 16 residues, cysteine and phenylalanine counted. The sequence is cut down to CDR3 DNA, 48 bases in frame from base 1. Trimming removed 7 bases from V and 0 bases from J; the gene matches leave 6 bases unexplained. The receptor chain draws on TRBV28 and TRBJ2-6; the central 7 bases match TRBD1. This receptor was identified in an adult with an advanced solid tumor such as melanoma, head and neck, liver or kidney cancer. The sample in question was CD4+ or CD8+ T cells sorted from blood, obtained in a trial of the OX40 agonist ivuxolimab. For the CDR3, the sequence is CASNRGLNSGANVLTF. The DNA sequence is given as TGTGCCAGCAATAGGGGGCTTAACTCTGGGGCCAACGTCCTGACTTTC. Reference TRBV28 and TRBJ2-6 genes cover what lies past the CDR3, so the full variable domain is DVKVTQSSRYLVKRTGEKVFLECVQDMDHENMFWYRQDPGLGLRLIYFSYDVKMKEKGDIPEGYSVSREKKERFSLILESASTNQTSMYLCASNRGLNSGANVLTFGAGSRLTVL.